This entry is about one TCR beta chain. The antigen is undetermined. Since a much larger clone is just one base distant, this may be a read error. These data belong to a study of blood T cells in healthy people across ages. General study points: The lack of PBMC sorting stopped any conclusive naive versus antigen-experienced comparison. Naive T cell percentage by flow cytometry tracked strongly with beta diversity. Greater diversity and more naive CD4+ cells were seen in long-lived donors than in aged donors.

A second PCR of 7 to 11 cycles used a sample-barcoded 5' primer and a J-beta primer mix. TCRdb reanalysed the 5' RACE reads using MiXCR and keeps one entry per CDR3 protein. The repertoire consists of about 1.7 million distinct CDR3 sequences, with roughly 28% occurring once and the leading ten covering more than 6%. The CDR3 consists of 16 residues. Per germline, CDR1 MGHRA and CDR2 YSYEKL. This chain joins TRBV4-1 and TRBJ2-6, with D perhaps matching TRBD1 (5 bases). The TCR sequence derives from a woman in her twenties or thirties in good health. Sequenced sample: blood. In DNA form, the CDR3 reads TGCACCAGCAGCCAAGGGGTATGGGCCGGGGCCAACGTCCTGACTTTC. Its translation is CTSSQGVWAGANVLTF.